These T cell receptor beta chains were read from a single sample in a study of T-cell reconstitution after alpha-beta-depleted transplantation in children. TCRdb reprocessed the PCR reads via MiXCR and lists one record per CDR3 protein. Of 230,000 or so distinct CDR3 sequences in the sample, about 11% were seen once. The specimen comprised PBMCs from the stem cell graft donor, sampled from the stem cell graft. Receptor source: a human donor who donated a stem cell graft to a child with acute lymphoblastic leukemia. CDR3s include the opening cysteine and the closing phenylalanine or tryptophan. D genes are given only for firm matches. Rows may omit the clone size; those that give it use once, few, many or a size class.

CDR3 protein,CDR3 DNA,D gene,J gene,clone size,V gene,CDR3 length
CAWNRDRAQETQYF,TGTGCCTGGAATCGGGACAGGGCCCAAGAGACCCAGTACTTC,TRBD1,TRBJ2-5,NA,TRBV30,14
CASSLGDRLAGELFF,TGTGCCAGCAGCCTCGGCGACAGACTCGCCGGGGAGCTGTTTTTT,NA,TRBJ2-2,many,TRBV25-1,15
CASSSGQAYNSPLHF,TGTGCCAGCAGTTCAGGACAGGCTTATAATTCACCCCTCCACTTT,TRBD1,TRBJ1-6,many,TRBV28,15
CSVVDRVGTDTQYF,TGCAGCGTCGTGGACAGGGTGGGGACAGATACGCAGTATTTT,TRBD1,TRBJ2-3,many,TRBV29-1,14
CASSLSGAKLFF,TGTGCCAGCAGCCTCTCAGGGGCAAAACTGTTTTTT,NA,TRBJ1-4,many,TRBV14,12
CASSNDREGELFF,TGCGCCAGCAGCAACGACAGGGAGGGGGAGCTGTTTTTT,TRBD1,TRBJ2-2,many,TRBV5-1,13
CASSFRPGLADSSYNEQFF,TGTGCCAGCAGCTTTCGTCCGGGACTAGCGGATAGCTCCTACAATGAGCAGTTCTTC,TRBD2,TRBJ2-1,many,TRBV14,19
CASSLVAGEETQYF,TGCGCCAGCAGCTTGGTAGCGGGAGAAGAGACCCAGTACTTC,TRBD2,TRBJ2-5,many,TRBV5-1,14
CASSSPGQRAPGGTQYF,TGTGCCAGCAGCTCACCGGGACAGCGAGCTCCCGGGGGGACCCAGTACTTC,NA,TRBJ2-5,many,TRBV28,17
CSGMRAVGHEQYF,TGCAGCGGAATGAGGGCCGTCGGCCACGAGCAGTACTTC,NA,TRBJ2-7,many,TRBV29-1,13
CASSLPGAGGRNSPLHF,TGTGCCAGCAGTTTACCGGGGGCGGGGGGAAGAAATTCACCCCTCCACTTT,NA,TRBJ1-6,many,TRBV12-3/TRBV12-4,17
CSADEQGGNTGELFF,TGCAGTGCAGACGAGCAGGGCGGGAACACCGGGGAGCTGTTTTTT,NA,TRBJ2-2,many,TRBV20-1,15
CASSTLGGPNQPQHF,TGTGCCAGTAGTACCCTTGGGGGGCCGAATCAGCCCCAGCATTTT,NA,TRBJ1-5,many,TRBV19,15
CASGTGGYSGNTIYF,TGTGCCAGCGGAACAGGGGGATATTCTGGAAACACCATATATTTT,TRBD1,TRBJ1-3,many,TRBV12-3/TRBV12-4,15
CSAREGVETQYF,TGCAGTGCTAGGGAAGGGGTCGAGACCCAGTACTTC,NA,TRBJ2-5,many,TRBV20-1,12